The 12 T cell receptor beta chains presented below share a single source sample, sequenced in a study of blood T cell repertoires in COVID-19. Some clones are missing from TCRdb's copy, which holds only in-frame ones; the method was immunoSEQ multiplex PCR. The data contain approximately 50,000 clones, around 76% of them singletons. Sequences were obtained from peripheral blood. The source is a man aged 50 to 59 with active or convalescent COVID-19.

This rearrangement joins TRBV5-1 to TRBJ2-3; D is uncertain. The CDR3 sequence is 13 residues long. Germline CDR1 and CDR2: SGHRS and YFSETQ. The germline V and J ends were trimmed by 4 bases and 0 bases, with 6 bases remaining between them. CDR3 DNA: TGCGCCAGCAGCAAAACTAGCACAGATACGCAGTATTTT. Amino acids: CASSKTSTDTQYF.

This sequence joins TRBV5-1 and TRBJ1-4; D unresolved. Per the germline V gene, CDR1 is SGHRS and CDR2 is YFSETQ. Trimming stripped 1 base from V and 3 bases from J, with 10 bases between. This CDR3 is 15 amino acids long. The CDR3 here is CASSLQVSPNEKLFF. The CDR3 DNA reads as TGCGCCAGCAGCTTGCAGGTGTCGCCTAATGAAAAACTGTTTTTT.

This chain links TRBV27 with TRBJ1-4; D call uncertain. V was cut by 4 bases and J by 8 bases, with 11 bases left in between. Germline V gene lookup returns CDR1 MNHEY and CDR2 SMNVEV (reference sequence). The CDR3 contains 13 residues. The CDR3 coding sequence is TGTGCCAGCAGTTCCCTCCCCCCGGAAAAACTGTTTTTT. Residues: CASSSLPPEKLFF.

The chain recombines TRBV14 with TRBJ2-7; 10 bases fit TRBD1. Germline-derived CDR1 and CDR2 are SGHDN and FVKESK. The CDR3 length is 15 residues. The trim removed 3 bases at V and 5 bases at J, leaving 7 bases unmatched. Here the CDR3 DNA reads TGTGCCAGCAGCCAGCGGACAGGGGGTACGCACGAGCAGTACTTC. Translation: CASSQRTGGTHEQYF.

This sequence joins TRBV7-6 and TRBJ1-4; 9 bases align to TRBD1. The V segment lost 3 bases and the J segment 3 bases; nucleotides outside the gene matches: 2. CDR1 SGHVS and CDR2 FNYEAQ come from the germline V gene. The CDR3 loop spans 15 amino acids. The CDR3 sequence is CASSFRQGANEKLFF. CDR3 in DNA: TGTGCCAGCAGCTTCCGACAGGGGGCTAATGAAAAACTGTTTTTT.

This clone came up a few times. The chain is built from TRBV6-5 and TRBJ1-2; 7 positions agree with TRBD1. Looked up from germline, CDR1 is MNHEY and CDR2 is SVGAGI. V trimming: 2 bases; J trimming: 8 bases; junction bases outside the gene matches: 5. The CDR3 runs 13 residues. The CDR3, as DNA: TGTGCCAGCAGTTACACCAGACAGGGCGGCTACACCTTC. It specifies CASSYTRQGGYTF.

This chain links TRBV19 with TRBJ1-1; 8 bases are a match to TRBD1. Germline-derived CDR1 and CDR2 are LNHDA and SQIVND (reference sequence). The CDR3 spans 18 residues. J gave up 1 base and V 7 bases, and 17 bases lay outside the gene matches. CDR3 in amino acids: CASTRPGGGEVRNTEAFF. In DNA, the CDR3 is TGTGCCAGTACGCGGCCAGGGGGCGGAGAGGTAAGGAACACTGAAGCTTTCTTT.

The chain uses TRBV5-6 and TRBJ1-3, with D uncertain. The CDR3 totals 14 residues. From germline, CDR1 is SGHDT and CDR2 YYEEEE. Trimming left V 1 base short and J 1 base short, with 6 bases between. CDR3 nucleotides: TGTGCCAGCAGCTTGCGCGAATCTGGAAACACCATATATTTT. Its protein product is CASSLRESGNTIYF.

This rearrangement joins TRBV6-2 or TRBV6-3 to TRBJ2-3; 10 bases line up with TRBD2. There are 18 residues in the CDR3. Germline CDR1 is MNHEY and CDR2 is SVGEGT. J lost 3 bases, V lost 4 bases, and 13 bases had no gene match. This CDR3 reads CASSWEGGSGGLTDTQYF. CDR3 DNA: TGTGCCAGCAGTTGGGAAGGGGGTAGCGGGGGGCTAACAGATACGCAGTATTTT.

The V gene is TRBV30, the J gene TRBJ1-2; 11 nucleotides agree with TRBD1. This CDR3 spans 14 amino acids. V shed 2 bases, J shed 8 bases, and the junction held 7 bases outside the gene matches. CDR1 is GTSNPN and CDR2 is SVGIG in the germline V gene (reference sequence). CDR3 residues: CAWSPDRGLGGYTF. CDR3 DNA: TGTGCCTGGAGTCCGGACAGGGGGCTGGGGGGCTACACCTTC.

The genes are TRBV11-3 and TRBJ1-1, with TRBD1 matching over 8 bases. Germline V lookup: CDR1 SGHNT, CDR2 YENEEA. Germline trimming cut 1 base from V and 10 bases from J; bases unmatched to any gene: 5. The CDR3 consists of 13 residues. CDR3 protein: CASSLGPDRGAFF. CDR3 bases: TGTGCCAGCAGCTTAGGCCCCGACAGGGGAGCTTTCTTT.

The chain has TRBV5-1 and TRBJ1-5; the D gene is possibly TRBD1 (6 bases). This CDR3 has 15 amino acids. CDR1 is SGHRS, CDR2 YFSETQ, per germline. Trimming took off 0 bases at V and 1 base at J, with 8 bases between the two ends. Written as DNA, the CDR3 is TGCGCCAGCAGCTTGGACAGGGCGAGCAATCAGCCCCAGCATTTT. It specifies CASSLDRASNQPQHF.